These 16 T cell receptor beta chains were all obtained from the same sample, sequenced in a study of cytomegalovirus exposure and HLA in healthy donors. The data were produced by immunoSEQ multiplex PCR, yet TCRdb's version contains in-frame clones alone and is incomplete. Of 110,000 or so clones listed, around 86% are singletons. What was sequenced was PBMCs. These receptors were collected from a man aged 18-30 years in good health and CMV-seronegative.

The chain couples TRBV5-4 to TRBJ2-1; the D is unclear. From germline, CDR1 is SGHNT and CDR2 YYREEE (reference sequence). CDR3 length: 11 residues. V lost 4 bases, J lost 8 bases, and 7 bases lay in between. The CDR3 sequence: CASSQAHEQFF. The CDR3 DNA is TGTGCCAGCAGCCAGGCCCATGAGCAGTTCTTC.

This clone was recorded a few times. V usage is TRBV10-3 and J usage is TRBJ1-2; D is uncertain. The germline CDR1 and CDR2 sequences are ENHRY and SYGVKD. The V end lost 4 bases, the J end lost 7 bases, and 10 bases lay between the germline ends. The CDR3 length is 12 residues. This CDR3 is CAISGGALGYTF. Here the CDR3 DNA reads TGTGCCATCAGTGGTGGAGCTCTTGGCTACACCTTC.

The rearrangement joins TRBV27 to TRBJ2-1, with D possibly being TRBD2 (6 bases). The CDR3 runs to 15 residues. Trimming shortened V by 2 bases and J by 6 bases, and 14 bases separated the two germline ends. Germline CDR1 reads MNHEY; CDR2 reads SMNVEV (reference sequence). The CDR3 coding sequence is TGTGCCAGCAGTTTAATGGGAGTGGAGGGCAATGAGCAGTTCTTC. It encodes CASSLMGVEGNEQFF.

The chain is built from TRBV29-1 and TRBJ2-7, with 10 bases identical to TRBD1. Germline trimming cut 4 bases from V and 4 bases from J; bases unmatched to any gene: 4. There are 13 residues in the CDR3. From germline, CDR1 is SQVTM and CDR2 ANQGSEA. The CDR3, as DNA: TGCAGCGTTGGGGACAGGGGTCTATACGAGCAGTACTTC. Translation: CSVGDRGLYEQYF.

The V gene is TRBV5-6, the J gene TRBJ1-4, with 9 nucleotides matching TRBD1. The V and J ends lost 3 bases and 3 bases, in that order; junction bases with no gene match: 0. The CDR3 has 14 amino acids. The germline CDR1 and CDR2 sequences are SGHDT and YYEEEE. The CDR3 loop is CASSYRGPNEKLFF. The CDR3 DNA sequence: TGTGCCAGCAGCTACAGGGGGCCTAATGAAAAACTGTTTTTT.

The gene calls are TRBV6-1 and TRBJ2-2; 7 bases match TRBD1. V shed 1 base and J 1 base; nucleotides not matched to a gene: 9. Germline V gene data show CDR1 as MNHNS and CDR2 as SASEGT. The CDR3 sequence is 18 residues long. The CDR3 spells CASSEGATGSRNTGELFF. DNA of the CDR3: TGTGCCAGCAGTGAAGGGGCGACAGGGAGCCGGAACACCGGGGAGCTGTTTTTT.

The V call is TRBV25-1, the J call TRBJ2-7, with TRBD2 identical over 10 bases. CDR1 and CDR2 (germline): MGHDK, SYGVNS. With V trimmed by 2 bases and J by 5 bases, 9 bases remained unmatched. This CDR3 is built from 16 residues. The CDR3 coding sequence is TGTGCCAGCAGTGAAATAACAGCGGGAGGGCCTCACGAGCAGTACTTC. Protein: CASSEITAGGPHEQYF.

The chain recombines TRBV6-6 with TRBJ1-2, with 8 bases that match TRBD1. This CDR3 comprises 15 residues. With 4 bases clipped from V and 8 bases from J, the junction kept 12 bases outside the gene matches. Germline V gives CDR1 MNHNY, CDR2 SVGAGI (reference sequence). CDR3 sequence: CASSFMTGEQGGYTF. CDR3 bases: TGTGCCAGCAGTTTCATGACAGGGGAACAGGGGGGCTACACCTTC.

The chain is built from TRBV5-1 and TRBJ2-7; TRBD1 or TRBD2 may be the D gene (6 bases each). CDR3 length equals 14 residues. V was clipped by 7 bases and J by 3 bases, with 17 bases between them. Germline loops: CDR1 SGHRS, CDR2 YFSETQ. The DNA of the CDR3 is TGCGCCAGCTCCTTGGCGGGGACAAGCTACGAGCAGTACTTC. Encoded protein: CASSLAGTSYEQYF.

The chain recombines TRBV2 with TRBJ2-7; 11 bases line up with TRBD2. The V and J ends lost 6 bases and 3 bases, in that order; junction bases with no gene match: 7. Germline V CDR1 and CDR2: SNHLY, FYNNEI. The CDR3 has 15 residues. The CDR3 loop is CASRPLAGGLYEQYF. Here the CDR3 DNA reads TGTGCCAGCAGACCCCTAGCGGGAGGACTCTACGAGCAGTACTTC.

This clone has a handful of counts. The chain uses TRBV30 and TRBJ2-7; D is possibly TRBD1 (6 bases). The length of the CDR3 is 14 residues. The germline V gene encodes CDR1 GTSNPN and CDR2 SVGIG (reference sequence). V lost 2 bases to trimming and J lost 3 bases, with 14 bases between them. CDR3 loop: CAWSPGVPDYEQYF. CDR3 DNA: TGTGCCTGGAGTCCAGGGGTCCCTGACTACGAGCAGTACTTC.

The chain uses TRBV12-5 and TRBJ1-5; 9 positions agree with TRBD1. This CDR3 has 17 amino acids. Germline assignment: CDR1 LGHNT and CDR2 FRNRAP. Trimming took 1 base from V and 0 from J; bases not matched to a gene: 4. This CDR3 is CASGLGTGDPSNQPQHF. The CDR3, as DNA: TGTGCTAGTGGTTTGGGGACAGGGGACCCTAGCAATCAGCCCCAGCATTTT.

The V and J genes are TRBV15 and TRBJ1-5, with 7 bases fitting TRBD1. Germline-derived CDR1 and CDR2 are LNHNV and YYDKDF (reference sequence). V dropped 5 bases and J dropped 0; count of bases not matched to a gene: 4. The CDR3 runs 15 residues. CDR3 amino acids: CATSATGYSNQPQHF. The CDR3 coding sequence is TGTGCCACCAGCGCGACAGGGTATAGCAATCAGCCCCAGCATTTT.

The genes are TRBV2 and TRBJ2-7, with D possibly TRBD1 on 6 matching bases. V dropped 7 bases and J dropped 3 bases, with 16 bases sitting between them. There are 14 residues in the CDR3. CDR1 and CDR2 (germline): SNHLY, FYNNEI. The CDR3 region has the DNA TGTGCCAGCAAGCTGGCCCGGACAGTCTACGAGCAGTACTTC. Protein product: CASKLARTVYEQYF. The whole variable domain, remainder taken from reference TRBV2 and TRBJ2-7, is EPEVTQTPSHQVTQMGQEVILRCVPISNHLYFYWYRQILGQKVEFLVSFYNNEISEKSEIFDDQFSVERPDGSNFTLKIRSTKLEDSAMYFCASKLARTVYEQYFGPGTRLTVT.

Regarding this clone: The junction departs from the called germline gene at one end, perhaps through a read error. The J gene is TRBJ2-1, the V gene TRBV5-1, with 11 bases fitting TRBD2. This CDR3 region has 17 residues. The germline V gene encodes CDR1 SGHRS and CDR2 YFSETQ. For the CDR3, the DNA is TGCGCCAGCAGCTTCGGTTCCTCCTTAGCGGGAGGGCCGGGTAGGATCTTC. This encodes CASSFGSSLAGGPGRIF.

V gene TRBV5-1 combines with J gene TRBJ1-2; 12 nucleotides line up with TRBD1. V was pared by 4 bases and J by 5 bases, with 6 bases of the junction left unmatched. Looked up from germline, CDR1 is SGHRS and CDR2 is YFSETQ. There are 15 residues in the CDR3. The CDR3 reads CASSPGTGGEYGYTF. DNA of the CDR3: TGCGCCAGCAGCCCAGGGACAGGGGGCGAGTATGGCTACACCTTC.